These T cell receptor beta chains were read from a single sample in a study of T cell responses to AZD1222 COVID-19 vaccine. Profiled with immunoSEQ multiplex PCR; TCRdb holds only in-frame clones, not every one. This table has approximately 110,000 clones, 92% appearing once. The material was peripheral blood, obtained 28 days after the second AZD1222 dose. The receptors stem from an adult who received the AZD1222 COVID-19 vaccine. Both conserved end residues are part of each CDR3. A clone size is listed for some rows: how often the clone was seen (once, few, many), or a class if it is expanded.

v_gene	abundance	CDR3aa
TRBV5-1	.	CASSLGARSRYTF
TRBV5-8	.	CASSLQGAGEKLFF
TRBV15	.	CATSRDWRIASGNTIYF
TRBV28	once	CASSLTMTSFYEQYF
TRBV14	.	CASSQVRAGGFTAKNIQYF
TRBV5-6	.	CASSSKAYVGNTIYF
TRBV5-6	.	CASSGGGTWQFF
TRBV29-1	medium-sized	CSVEPSGGPSTDTQYF
TRBV7-8	once	CASSLGRYGKNNEQFF
TRBV2	.	CASSVQSLGGNTIYF
TRBV18	few	CASSRPRPDRAHSNQPQHF
TRBV5-1	.	CASSLVGRATDTQYF
TRBV3-1/TRBV3-2	.	CASSHRLYNEQFF
TRBV19	.	CASSQYLYNEQFF
TRBV3-1/TRBV3-2	.	CASSQGQNTEAFF
TRBV11-2	.	CASSLGLAGGLETQYF
TRBV2	.	CASSVAGPRSGYEQYF
TRBV28	.	CASSTLTGGSGELFF
TRBV15	.	CATSMDLLRSGEQFF
TRBV5-1	.	CASSLTEQGFGYTF
TRBV6-6	once	CASSRPGNQETQYF
TRBV5-4	.	CASSKGASGSRDTQYF
TRBV24-1	.	CATSGPTLLAGGLSTDTQYF
TRBV19	.	CASIETGGSQEKLFF
TRBV18	.	CASSPSQTDYYGYTF
TRBV5-4	.	CASSEMNGASFTGELFF
TRBV20-1	.	CSAGDSEQYF
TRBV18	.	CASSRGNGELFF
TRBV5-1	.	CASSPQGEGYTF
TRBV4-1	.	CASSLVTTATEAFF
TRBV11-2	.	CASSLEVGIYTF
TRBV7-2	.	CASSLAGTEETQYF